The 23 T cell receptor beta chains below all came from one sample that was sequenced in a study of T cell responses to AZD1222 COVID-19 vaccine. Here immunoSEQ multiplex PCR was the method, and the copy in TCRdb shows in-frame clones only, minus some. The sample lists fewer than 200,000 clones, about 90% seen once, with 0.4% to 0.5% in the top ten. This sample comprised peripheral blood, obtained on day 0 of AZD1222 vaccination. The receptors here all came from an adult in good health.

Here the CDR3 reads CATSDPGQGRDEKLFF. The DNA of the CDR3 is TGTGCCACCAGTGACCCGGGACAGGGGAGGGATGAAAAACTGTTTTTT. The genes are TRBV24-1 and TRBJ1-4; TRBD1 aligns across 10 bases. V trimming: 4 bases; J trimming: 6 bases; junction bases outside the gene matches: 7. Per germline, CDR1 KGHDR and CDR2 SFDVKD. The CDR3 is made up of 16 amino acids.

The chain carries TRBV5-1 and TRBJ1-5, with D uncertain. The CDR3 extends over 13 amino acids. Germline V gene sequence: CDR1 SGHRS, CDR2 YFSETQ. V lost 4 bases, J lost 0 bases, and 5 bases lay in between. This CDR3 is CASSPSSNQPQHF. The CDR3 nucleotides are TGCGCCAGCAGCCCAAGTAGCAATCAGCCCCAGCATTTT.

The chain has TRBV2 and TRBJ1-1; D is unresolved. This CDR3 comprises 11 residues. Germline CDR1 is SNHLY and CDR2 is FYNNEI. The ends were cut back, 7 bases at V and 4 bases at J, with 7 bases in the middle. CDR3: CASNFGTEAFF. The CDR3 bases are TGTGCCAGCAACTTCGGCACTGAAGCTTTCTTT. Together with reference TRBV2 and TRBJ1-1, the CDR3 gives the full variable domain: EPEVTQTPSHQVTQMGQEVILRCVPISNHLYFYWYRQILGQKVEFLVSFYNNEISEKSEIFDDQFSVERPDGSNFTLKIRSTKLEDSAMYFCASNFGTEAFFGQGTRLTVV.

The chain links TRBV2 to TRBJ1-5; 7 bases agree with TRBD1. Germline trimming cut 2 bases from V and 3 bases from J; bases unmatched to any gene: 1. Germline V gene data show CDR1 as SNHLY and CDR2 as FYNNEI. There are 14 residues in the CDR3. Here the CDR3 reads CASSEQGVNQPQHF. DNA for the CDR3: TGTGCCAGCAGTGAACAGGGGGTCAATCAGCCCCAGCATTTT.

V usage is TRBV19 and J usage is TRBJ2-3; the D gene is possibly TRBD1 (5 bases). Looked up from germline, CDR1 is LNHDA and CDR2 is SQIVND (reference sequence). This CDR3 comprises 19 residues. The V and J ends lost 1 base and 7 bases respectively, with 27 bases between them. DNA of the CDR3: TGTGCCAGTAGTATAGGGGGCAGCGACCCATCCCAGGCGATTCATACGCAGTATTTT. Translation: CASSIGGSDPSQAIHTQYF.

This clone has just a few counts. The CDR3 reads CASSHAGTENLSYNSPLHF. In DNA, the CDR3 is TGCGCCAGCAGCCATGCCGGGACAGAGAACCTCTCCTATAATTCACCCCTCCACTTT. This chain joins TRBV4-1 and TRBJ1-6, with 7 bases matching TRBD1. Per germline, CDR1 MGHRA and CDR2 YSYEKL. Trimming cost V 3 bases and J 0 bases; bases outside gene matches: 11. This CDR3 spans 19 amino acids.

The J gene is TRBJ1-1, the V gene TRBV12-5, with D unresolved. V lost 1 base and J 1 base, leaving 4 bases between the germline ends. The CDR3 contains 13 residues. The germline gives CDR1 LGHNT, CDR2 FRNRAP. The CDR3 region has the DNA TGTGCTAGTGGTTTGGAGACGAACACTGAAGCTTTCTTT. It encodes CASGLETNTEAFF. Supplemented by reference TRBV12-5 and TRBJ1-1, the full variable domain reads DARVTQTPRHKVTEMGQEVTMRCQPILGHNTVFWYRQTMMQGLELLAYFRNRAPLDDSGMPKDRFSAEMPDATLATLKIQPSEPRDSAVYFCASGLETNTEAFFGQGTRLTVV.

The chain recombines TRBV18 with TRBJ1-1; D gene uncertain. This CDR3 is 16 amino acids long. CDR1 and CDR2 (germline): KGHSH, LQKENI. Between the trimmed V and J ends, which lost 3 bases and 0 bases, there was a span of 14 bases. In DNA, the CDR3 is TGTGCCAGCTCACCGAGAGAGCGGGCGATGAACACTGAAGCTTTCTTT. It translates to CASSPRERAMNTEAFF.

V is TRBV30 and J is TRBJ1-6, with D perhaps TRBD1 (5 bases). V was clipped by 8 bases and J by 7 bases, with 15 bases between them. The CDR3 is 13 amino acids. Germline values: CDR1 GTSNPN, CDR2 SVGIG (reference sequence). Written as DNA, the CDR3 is TGTGCCCAACACGGGACTGAAAATTCACCCCTCCACTTT. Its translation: CAQHGTENSPLHF.

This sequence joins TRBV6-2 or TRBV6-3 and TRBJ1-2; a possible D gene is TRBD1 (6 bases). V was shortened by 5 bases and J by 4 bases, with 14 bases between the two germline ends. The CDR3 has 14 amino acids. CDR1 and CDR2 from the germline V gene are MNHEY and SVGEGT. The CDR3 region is CASSTGTTTYGYTF. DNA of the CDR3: TGTGCCAGCAGTACTGGGACAACCACCTATGGCTACACCTTC.

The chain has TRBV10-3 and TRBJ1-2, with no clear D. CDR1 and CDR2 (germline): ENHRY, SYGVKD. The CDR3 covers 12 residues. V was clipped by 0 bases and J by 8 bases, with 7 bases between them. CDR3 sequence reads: CAISESQRGYTF. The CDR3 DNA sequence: TGTGCCATCAGTGAGTCCCAGCGGGGCTACACCTTC.

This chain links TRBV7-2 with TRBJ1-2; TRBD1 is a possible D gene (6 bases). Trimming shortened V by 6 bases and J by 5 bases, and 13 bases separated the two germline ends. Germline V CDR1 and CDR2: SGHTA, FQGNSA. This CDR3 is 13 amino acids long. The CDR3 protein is CASSSGTFYGYTF. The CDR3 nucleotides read TGTGCCAGCAGTTCCGGGACATTTTATGGCTACACCTTC.

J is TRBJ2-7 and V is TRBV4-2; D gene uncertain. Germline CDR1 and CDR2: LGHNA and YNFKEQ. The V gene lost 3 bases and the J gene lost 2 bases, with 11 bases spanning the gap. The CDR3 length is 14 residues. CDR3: CASSQEGGAYEQYF. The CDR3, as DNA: TGTGCCAGCAGCCAGGAAGGTGGGGCCTACGAGCAGTACTTC.

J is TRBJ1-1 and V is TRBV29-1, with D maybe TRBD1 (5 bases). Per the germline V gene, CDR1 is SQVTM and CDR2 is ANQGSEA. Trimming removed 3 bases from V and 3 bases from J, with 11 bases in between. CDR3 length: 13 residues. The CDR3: CSVDPGVDTEAFF. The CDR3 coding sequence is TGCAGCGTTGACCCGGGGGTGGACACTGAAGCTTTCTTT.

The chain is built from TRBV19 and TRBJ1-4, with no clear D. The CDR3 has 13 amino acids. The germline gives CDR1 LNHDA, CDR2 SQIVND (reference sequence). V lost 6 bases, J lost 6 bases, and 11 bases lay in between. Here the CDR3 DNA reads TGTGCCAGTAGGGGAAGGTATGATGAAAAACTGTTTTTT. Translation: CASRGRYDEKLFF.

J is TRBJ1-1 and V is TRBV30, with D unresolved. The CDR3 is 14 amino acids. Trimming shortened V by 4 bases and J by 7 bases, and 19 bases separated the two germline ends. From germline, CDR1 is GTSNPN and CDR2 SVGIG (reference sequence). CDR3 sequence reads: CAWNPNLGLFEAFF. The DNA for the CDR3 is TGTGCCTGGAACCCTAACCTCGGACTGTTTGAAGCTTTCTTT.

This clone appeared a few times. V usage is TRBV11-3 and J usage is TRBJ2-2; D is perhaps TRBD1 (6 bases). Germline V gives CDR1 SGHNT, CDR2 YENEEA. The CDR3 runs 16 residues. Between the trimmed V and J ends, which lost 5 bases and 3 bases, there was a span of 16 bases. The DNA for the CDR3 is TGTGCCAGCAGCCCAGGGGCAGAGGATTACACCGGGGAGCTGTTTTTT. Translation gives CASSPGAEDYTGELFF. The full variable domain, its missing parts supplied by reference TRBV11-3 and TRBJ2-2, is EAGVVQSPRYKIIEKKQPVAFWCNPISGHNTLYWYLQNLGQGPELLIRYENEEAVDDSQLPKDRFSAERLKGVDSTLKIQPAELGDSAVYLCASSPGAEDYTGELFFGEGSRLTVL.

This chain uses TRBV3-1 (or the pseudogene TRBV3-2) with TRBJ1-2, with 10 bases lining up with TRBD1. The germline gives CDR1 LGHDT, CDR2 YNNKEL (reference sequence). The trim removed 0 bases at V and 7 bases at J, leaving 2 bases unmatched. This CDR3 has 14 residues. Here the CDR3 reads CASSQDRDRGGYTF. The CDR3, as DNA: TGTGCCAGCAGCCAAGATCGGGACAGGGGTGGCTACACCTTC.

CDR3 in amino acids: CASKSGGRIPYEQYF. The CDR3 nucleotides read TGTGCCAGCAAGTCAGGCGGGAGGATCCCCTACGAGCAGTACTTC. The rearrangement uses TRBV2 and TRBJ2-7; 8 bases agree with TRBD2. V lost 7 bases, J lost 2 bases, and 10 bases stayed unmatched. The CDR3 loop spans 15 amino acids. Germline V gene lookup returns CDR1 SNHLY and CDR2 FYNNEI.

CDR3 nucleotide sequence: TGCGCCAGCAGCCGAGTACTCAGCCCTAGCGGGGTGTCCTACGAGCAGTACTTC. Protein: CASSRVLSPSGVSYEQYF. The chain is built from TRBV4-3 and TRBJ2-7; 9 nucleotides agree with TRBD2. Germline CDR1 and CDR2: LGHNA and YSLEER. This CDR3 region has 18 residues. Trimming at V came to 4 bases and at J to 1 base, leaving 14 bases not matched to a gene.

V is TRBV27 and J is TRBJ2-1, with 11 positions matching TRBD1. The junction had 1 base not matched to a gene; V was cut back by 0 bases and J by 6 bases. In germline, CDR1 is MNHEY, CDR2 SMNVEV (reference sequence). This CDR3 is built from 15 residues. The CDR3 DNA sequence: TGTGCCAGCAGTTTATCCGGGACAGGGGGCAATGAGCAGTTCTTC. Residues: CASSLSGTGGNEQFF.

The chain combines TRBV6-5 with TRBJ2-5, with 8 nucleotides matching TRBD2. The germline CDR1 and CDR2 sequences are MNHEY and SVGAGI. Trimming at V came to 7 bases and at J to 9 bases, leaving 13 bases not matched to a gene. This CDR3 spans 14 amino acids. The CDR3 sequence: CASTPRTSSGAQYF. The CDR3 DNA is TGTGCCAGCACCCCACGGACTAGCAGTGGGGCCCAGTACTTC.

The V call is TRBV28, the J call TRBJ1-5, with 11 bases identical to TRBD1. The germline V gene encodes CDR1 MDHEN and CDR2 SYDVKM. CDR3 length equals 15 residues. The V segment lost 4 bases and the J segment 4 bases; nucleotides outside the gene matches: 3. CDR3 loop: CASSSGQGVNQPQHF. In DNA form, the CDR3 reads TGTGCCAGCAGTTCGGGACAGGGGGTGAATCAGCCCCAGCATTTT.